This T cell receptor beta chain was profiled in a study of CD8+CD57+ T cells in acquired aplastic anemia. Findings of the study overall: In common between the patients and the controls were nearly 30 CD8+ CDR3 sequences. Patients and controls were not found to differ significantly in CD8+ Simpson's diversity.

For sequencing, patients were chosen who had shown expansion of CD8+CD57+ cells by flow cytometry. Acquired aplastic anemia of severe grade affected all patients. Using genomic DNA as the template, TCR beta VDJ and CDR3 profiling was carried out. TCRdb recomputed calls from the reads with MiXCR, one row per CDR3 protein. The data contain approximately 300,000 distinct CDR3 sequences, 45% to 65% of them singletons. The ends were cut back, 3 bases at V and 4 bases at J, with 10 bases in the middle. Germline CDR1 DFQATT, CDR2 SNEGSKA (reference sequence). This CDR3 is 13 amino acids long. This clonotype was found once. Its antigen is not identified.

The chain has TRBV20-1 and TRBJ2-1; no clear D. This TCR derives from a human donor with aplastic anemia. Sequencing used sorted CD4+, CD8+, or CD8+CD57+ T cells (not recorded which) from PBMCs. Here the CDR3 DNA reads TGCAGTGCTAGGGGGTCAGAATACAATGAGCAGTTCTTC. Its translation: CSARGSEYNEQFF.